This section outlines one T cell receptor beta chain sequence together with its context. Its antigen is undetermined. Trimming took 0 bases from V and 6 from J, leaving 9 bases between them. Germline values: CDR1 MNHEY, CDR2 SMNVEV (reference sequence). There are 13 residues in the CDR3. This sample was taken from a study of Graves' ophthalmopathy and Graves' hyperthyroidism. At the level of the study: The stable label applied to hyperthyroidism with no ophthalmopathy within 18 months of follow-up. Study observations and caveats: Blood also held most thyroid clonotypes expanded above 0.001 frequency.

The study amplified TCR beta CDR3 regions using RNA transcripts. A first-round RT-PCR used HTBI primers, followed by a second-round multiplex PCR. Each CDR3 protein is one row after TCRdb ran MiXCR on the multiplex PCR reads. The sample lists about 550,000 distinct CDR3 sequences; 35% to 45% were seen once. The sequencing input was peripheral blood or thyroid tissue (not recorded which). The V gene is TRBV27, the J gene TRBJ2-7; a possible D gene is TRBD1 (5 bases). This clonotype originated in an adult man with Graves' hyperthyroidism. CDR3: CASSLSPGFEQYF. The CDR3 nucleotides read TGTGCCAGCAGTTTATCGCCAGGGTTCGAGCAGTACTTC.